This T cell receptor beta chain derives from a study of OX40 agonist ivuxolimab in advanced cancers. Overall study: The study treated patients with ivuxolimab, an agonistic anti-OX40 (CD134) antibody. Prior anti-PD-1, anti-PD-L1 or anti-CTLA-4 therapy did not bar entry, and 40% to 45% had some. Three patients responded partially, comprising one with hepatocellular carcinoma and two with cutaneous melanoma. The study's findings and limits: Both CD4+ and CD8+ T cell populations in blood had undergone clonal expansion by week 6 at 0.1 to 3.0 mg/kg.

Assay: immunoSEQ multiplex PCR; the TCRdb copy retains only in-frame clones and omits some. The profile shows more than 60,000 clones, roughly 84% of them singletons. V lost 3 bases and J lost 4; bases outside the gene matches: 7. CDR1 and CDR2 from the germline V gene are SGHRS and YFSETQ. CDR3 length: 15 residues. On this clone itself: What it binds is not known.

This chain uses TRBV5-1 with TRBJ2-3, with TRBD2 matching over 8 bases. The input for sequencing was CD4+ or CD8+ T cells sorted from blood, taken in a trial of the OX40 agonist ivuxolimab. The receptor was isolated from an adult with an advanced solid tumor such as melanoma, head and neck, liver or kidney cancer. Written as DNA, the CDR3 is TGCGCCAGCAGCTCCGGGGGCGGGGGGTCAGATACGCAGTATTTT. Encoded protein: CASSSGGGGSDTQYF.